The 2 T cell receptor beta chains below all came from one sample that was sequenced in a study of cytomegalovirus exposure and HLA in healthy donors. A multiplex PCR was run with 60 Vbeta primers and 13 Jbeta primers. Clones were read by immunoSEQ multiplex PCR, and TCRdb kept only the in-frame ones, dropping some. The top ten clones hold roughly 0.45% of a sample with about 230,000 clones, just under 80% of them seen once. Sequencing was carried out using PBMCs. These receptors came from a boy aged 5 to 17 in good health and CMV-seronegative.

CDR3 in amino acids: CASSLRYRVPYEKLFF. The CDR3 bases are TGTGCCAGCAGCTTAAGATACAGGGTACCTTATGAAAAACTGTTTTTT. This chain connects TRBV7-2 to TRBJ1-4; D possibly corresponds to TRBD1 (6 bases). The germline V and J ends were trimmed by 2 bases and 6 bases, with 16 bases remaining between them. This CDR3 has 16 amino acids. Germline-derived CDR1 and CDR2 are SGHTA and FQGNSA.

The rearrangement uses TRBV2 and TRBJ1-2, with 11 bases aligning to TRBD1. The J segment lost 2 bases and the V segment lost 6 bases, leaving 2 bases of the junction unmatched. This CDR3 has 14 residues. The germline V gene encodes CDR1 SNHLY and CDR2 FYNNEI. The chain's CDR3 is CASRRTGGNYGYTF. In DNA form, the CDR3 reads TGTGCCAGCAGAAGGACAGGGGGCAACTATGGCTACACCTTC. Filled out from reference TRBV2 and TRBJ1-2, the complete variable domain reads EPEVTQTPSHQVTQMGQEVILRCVPISNHLYFYWYRQILGQKVEFLVSFYNNEISEKSEIFDDQFSVERPDGSNFTLKIRSTKLEDSAMYFCASRRTGGNYGYTFGSGTRLTVV.